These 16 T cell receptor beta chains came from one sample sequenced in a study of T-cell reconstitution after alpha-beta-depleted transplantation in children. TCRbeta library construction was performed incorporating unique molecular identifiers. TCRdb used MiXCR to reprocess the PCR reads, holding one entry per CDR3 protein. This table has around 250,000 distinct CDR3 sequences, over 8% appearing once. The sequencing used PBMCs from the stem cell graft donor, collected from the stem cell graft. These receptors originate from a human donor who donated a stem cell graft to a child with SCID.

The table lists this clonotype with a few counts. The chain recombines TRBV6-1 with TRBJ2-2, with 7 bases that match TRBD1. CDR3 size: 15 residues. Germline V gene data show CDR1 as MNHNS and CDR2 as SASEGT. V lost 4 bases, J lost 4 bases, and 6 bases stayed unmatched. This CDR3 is CASSAWGQSTGELFF. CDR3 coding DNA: TGTGCCAGCAGTGCGTGGGGACAGAGCACCGGGGAGCTGTTTTTT.

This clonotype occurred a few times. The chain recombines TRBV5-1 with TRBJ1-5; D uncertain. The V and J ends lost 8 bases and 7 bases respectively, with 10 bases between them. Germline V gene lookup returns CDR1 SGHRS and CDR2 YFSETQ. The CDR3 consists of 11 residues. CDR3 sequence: CASTDTQPQHF. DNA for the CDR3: TGCGCCAGTACGGATACCCAGCCCCAGCATTTT.

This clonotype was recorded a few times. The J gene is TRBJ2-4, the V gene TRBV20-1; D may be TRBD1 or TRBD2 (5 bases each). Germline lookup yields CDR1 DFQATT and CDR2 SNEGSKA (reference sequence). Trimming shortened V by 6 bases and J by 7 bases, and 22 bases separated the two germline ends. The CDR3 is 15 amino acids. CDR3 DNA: TGCAGTGCGGCAGTAGTAGGGACGCTTGGGAACATTCAGTACTTC. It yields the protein CSAAVVGTLGNIQYF.

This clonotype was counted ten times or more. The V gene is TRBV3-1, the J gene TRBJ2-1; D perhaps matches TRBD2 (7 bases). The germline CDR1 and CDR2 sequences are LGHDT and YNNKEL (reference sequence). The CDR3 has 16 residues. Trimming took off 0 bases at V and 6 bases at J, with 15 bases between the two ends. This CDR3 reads CASSQDGGGGSNEQFF. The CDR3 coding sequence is TGTGCCAGCAGCCAAGACGGCGGGGGCGGAAGCAATGAGCAGTTCTTC.

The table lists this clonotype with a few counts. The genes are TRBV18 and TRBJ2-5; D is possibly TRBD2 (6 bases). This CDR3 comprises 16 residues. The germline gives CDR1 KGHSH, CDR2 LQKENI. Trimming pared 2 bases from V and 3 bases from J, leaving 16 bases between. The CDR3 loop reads CASSPWEGGRKETQYF. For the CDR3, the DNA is TGTGCCAGCTCACCATGGGAAGGAGGGCGTAAAGAGACCCAGTACTTC.

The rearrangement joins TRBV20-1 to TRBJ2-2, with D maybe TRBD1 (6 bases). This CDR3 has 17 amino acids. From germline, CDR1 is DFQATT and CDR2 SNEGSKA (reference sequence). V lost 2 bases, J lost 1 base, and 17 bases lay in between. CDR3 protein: CSARPLGSRGNTGELFF. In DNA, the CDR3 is TGCAGTGCTAGACCCCTGGGGAGCAGGGGGAACACCGGGGAGCTGTTTTTT.

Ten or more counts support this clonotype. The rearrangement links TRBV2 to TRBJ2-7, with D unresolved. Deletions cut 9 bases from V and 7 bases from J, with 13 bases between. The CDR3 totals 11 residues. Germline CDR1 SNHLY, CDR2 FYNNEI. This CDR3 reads CASRLVWEQYF. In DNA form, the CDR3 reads TGTGCCAGTCGACTGGTGTGGGAGCAGTACTTC.

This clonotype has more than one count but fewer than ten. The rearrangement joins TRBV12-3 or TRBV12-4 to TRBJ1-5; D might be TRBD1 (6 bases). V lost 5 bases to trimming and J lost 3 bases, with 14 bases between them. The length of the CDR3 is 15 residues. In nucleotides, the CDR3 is TGTGCCAGCAGTCCGGGGGGGGGCAACAATCAGCCCCAGCATTTT. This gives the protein CASSPGGGNNQPQHF.

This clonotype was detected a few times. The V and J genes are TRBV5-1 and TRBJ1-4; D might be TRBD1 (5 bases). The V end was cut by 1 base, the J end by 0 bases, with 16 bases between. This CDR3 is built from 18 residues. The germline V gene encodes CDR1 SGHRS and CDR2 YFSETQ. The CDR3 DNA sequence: TGCGCCAGCAGCTTGAGGGGCGGGATAGCAGCAACTAATGAAAAACTGTTTTTT. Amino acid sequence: CASSLRGGIAATNEKLFF. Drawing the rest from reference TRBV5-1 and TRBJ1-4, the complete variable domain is KAGVTQTPRYLIKTRGQQVTLSCSPISGHRSVSWYQQTPGQGLQFLFEYFSETQRNKGNFPGRFSGRQFSNSRSEMNVSTLELGDSALYLCASSLRGGIAATNEKLFFGSGTQLSVL.

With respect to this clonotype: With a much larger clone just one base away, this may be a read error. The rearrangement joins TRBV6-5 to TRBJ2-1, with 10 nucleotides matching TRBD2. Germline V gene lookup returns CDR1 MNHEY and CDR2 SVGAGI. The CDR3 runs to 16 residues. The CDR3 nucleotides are TGTGCCAGCGGTTACTCCATTGGACTAGCGGACAATGAGCAGTTCTTC. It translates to CASGYSIGLADNEQFF.

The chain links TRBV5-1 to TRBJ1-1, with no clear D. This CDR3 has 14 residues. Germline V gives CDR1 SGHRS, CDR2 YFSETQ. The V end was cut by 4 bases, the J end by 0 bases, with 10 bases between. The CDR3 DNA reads TGCGCCAGCAGCCCCATAAATTTGAACACTGAAGCTTTCTTT. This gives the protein CASSPINLNTEAFF. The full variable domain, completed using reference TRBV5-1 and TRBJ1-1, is KAGVTQTPRYLIKTRGQQVTLSCSPISGHRSVSWYQQTPGQGLQFLFEYFSETQRNKGNFPGRFSGRQFSNSRSEMNVSTLELGDSALYLCASSPINLNTEAFFGQGTRLTVV.

The chain's CDR3 is CASSTWDRGYEQYF. The CDR3 coding sequence is TGTGCCAGCAGCACATGGGACAGGGGCTACGAGCAGTACTTC. V gene TRBV7-9 combines with J gene TRBJ2-7, with TRBD1 identical over 10 bases. The CDR3 is 14 residues long. Trimming took 5 bases from V and 3 from J; bases not matched to a gene: 4. Looked up from germline, CDR1 is SEHNR and CDR2 is FQNEAQ (reference sequence).

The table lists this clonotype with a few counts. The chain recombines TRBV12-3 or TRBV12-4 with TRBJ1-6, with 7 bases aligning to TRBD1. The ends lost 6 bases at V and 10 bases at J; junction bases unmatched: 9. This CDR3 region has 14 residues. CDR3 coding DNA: TGTGCCAGCAGCCAGACAGGGATTGGCTCACCCCTCCACTTT. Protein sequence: CASSQTGIGSPLHF.

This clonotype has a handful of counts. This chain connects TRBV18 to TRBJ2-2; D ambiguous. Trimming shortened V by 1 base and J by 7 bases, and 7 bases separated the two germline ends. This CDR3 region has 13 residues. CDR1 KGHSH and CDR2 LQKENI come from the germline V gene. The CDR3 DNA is TGTGCCAGCTCACCACTTACGAACGGGGAGCTGTTTTTT. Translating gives CASSPLTNGELFF.

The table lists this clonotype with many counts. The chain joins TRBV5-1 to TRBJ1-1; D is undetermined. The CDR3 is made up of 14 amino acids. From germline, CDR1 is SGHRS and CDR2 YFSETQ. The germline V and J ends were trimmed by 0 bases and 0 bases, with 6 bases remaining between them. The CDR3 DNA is TGCGCCAGCAGCTTGGGGGTTCTGAACACTGAAGCTTTCTTT. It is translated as CASSLGVLNTEAFF.

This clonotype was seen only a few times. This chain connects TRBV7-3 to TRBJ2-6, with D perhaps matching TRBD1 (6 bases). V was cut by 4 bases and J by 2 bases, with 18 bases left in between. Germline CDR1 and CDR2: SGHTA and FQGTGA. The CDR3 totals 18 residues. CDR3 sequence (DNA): TGTGCCAGCAGCTCTGGACGGACAGATCCTGCTGGGGCCAACGTCCTGACTTTC. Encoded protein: CASSSGRTDPAGANVLTF.